This T cell receptor beta chain was recovered during a study of CD8+ T cells in alopecia areata. Study-wide results and limits: Greater clonality was observed in lesional scalp samples, especially alopecia totalis/universalis, versus normal scalp.

The study team obtained lesional scalp punch biopsies and peripheral blood from alopecia areata patients. Sorting separated CD4+ and CD8+ T cells out of PBMCs. As to this clone: What it binds is not known.

RNA extraction was followed by reverse transcription into cDNA, which acted as the sequencing template. Libraries were prepared by immunoSEQ multiplex PCR; TCRdb keeps only in-frame clonotypes and omits some of them. The sample includes roughly 75,000 clones, approximately 64% of them seen just once. Sequenced here: CD8+ T cells sorted from blood, sampled at week 0. The clonotype originates from a human donor with alopecia areata.

The CDR3 bases are TGTGCCAGCAGTCCGGAGGACACCCTGAACACTGAAGCTTTCTTT. Protein product: CASSPEDTLNTEAFF. The chain carries TRBV28 and TRBJ1-1; D might be TRBD1 (5 bases). Trimming stripped 5 bases from V and 0 bases from J, with 13 bases between. The germline V gene has CDR1 MDHEN and CDR2 SYDVKM. This CDR3 is 15 amino acids long.